This passage covers 23 T cell receptor beta chains from one sample sequenced in a study of CD8+ T cells in alopecia areata. RNA was extracted and reverse transcribed into cDNA as the sequencing template. The assay was immunoSEQ multiplex PCR, and TCRdb's table has in-frame clones only and misses some. The sample consists of 110,000 or so clones, more than 30% of them appearing once. Sequenced material: CD4+ T cells sorted from blood. The receptor source for this set is a human donor with alopecia areata.

The V gene is TRBV6-6, the J gene TRBJ1-1; D uncertain. Trimming pared 4 bases from V and 1 base from J, leaving 7 bases between. The CDR3 contains 13 residues. In germline, CDR1 is MNHNY, CDR2 SVGAGI (reference sequence). Here the CDR3 reads CASSSRGNTEAFF. The DNA for the CDR3 is TGTGCCAGCAGTTCGCGAGGGAACACTGAAGCTTTCTTT.

This clone was seen just once. The chain recombines TRBV5-1 with TRBJ2-1; 9 nucleotides agree with TRBD2. Germline trimming cut 4 bases from V and 2 bases from J; bases unmatched to any gene: 7. CDR1 is SGHRS and CDR2 is YFSETQ in the germline V gene. There are 16 residues in the CDR3. The CDR3 coding sequence is TGCGCCAGCAGCGTCCGACTAGCGGTTACCTACAATGAGCAGTTCTTC. Protein sequence: CASSVRLAVTYNEQFF.

The CDR3 loop reads CASRQGQGPEAFF. The CDR3 nucleotides read TGTGCCAGCAGGCAGGGACAGGGGCCTGAAGCTTTCTTT. This chain joins TRBV2 and TRBJ1-1; TRBD1 agrees at 10 bases. Germline trimming cut 6 bases from V and 6 bases from J; bases unmatched to any gene: 4. CDR3 length equals 13 residues. The germline V gene encodes CDR1 SNHLY and CDR2 FYNNEI.

This rearrangement joins TRBV29-1 to TRBJ2-1, with TRBD1 as a possible D gene (5 bases). Germline CDR1 is SQVTM and CDR2 is ANQGSEA. The CDR3 is 13 residues long. V was clipped by 1 base and J by 8 bases, with 12 bases between them. CDR3 sequence: CSVEAAGRDEQFF. CDR3 bases: TGCAGCGTTGAAGCCGCAGGGCGTGATGAGCAGTTCTTC.

The CDR3 reads CASSLGGGGNQPQHF. CDR3 sequence (DNA): TGTGCCAGCAGCTTAGGAGGGGGGGGCAATCAGCCCCAGCATTTT. The V gene is TRBV7-6, the J gene TRBJ1-5, with D possibly being TRBD1 (6 bases). The V end was cut by 1 base, the J end by 2 bases, with 9 bases between. There are 15 residues in the CDR3. Germline values: CDR1 SGHVS, CDR2 FNYEAQ.

CDR3 in amino acids: CASSFREDSGANVLTF. The CDR3 nucleotides read TGTGCCAGCAGCTTCAGGGAAGACTCTGGGGCCAACGTCCTGACTTTC. This chain uses TRBV7-9 with TRBJ2-6; possible D gene TRBD1, 5 bases. This CDR3 region has 16 residues. V shed 3 bases and J shed 0 bases, with 9 bases lying between them. CDR1 and CDR2 (germline): SEHNR, FQNEAQ (reference sequence).

The V and J genes are TRBV5-6 and TRBJ1-5; the D is unclear. Germline V gene sequence: CDR1 SGHDT, CDR2 YYEEEE. Trimming took off 4 bases at V and 4 bases at J, with 9 bases between the two ends. The CDR3 has 13 amino acids. In nucleotides, the CDR3 is TGTGCCAGCAGCCCAGGAAGGAATCAGCCCCAGCATTTT. This codes for CASSPGRNQPQHF.

This clone was counted only a few times. V usage is TRBV29-1 and J usage is TRBJ2-1; D is undetermined. The CDR3 is 12 residues long. Between the trimmed V and J ends, which lost 4 bases and 8 bases, there was a span of 12 bases. Germline CDR1 reads SQVTM; CDR2 reads ANQGSEA. The chain's CDR3 is CSVGPAQDEQFF. For the CDR3, the DNA is TGCAGCGTTGGACCAGCCCAGGATGAGCAGTTCTTC.

This chain links TRBV2 with TRBJ2-2; D is perhaps TRBD1 or TRBD2 (5 bases each). V was shortened by 0 bases and J by 6 bases, with 20 bases between the two germline ends. Germline V gives CDR1 SNHLY, CDR2 FYNNEI. The CDR3 totals 18 residues. The DNA for the CDR3 is TGTGCCAGCAGTGAAGCGGGAGCTCCCCTTTGGGGCTCCGGGGAGCTGTTTTTT. As protein: CASSEAGAPLWGSGELFF. Variable domain in full (rest from reference TRBV2 and TRBJ2-2): EPEVTQTPSHQVTQMGQEVILRCVPISNHLYFYWYRQILGQKVEFLVSFYNNEISEKSEIFDDQFSVERPDGSNFTLKIRSTKLEDSAMYFCASSEAGAPLWGSGELFFGEGSRLTVL.

The V and J genes are TRBV4-1 and TRBJ2-5; D remains ambiguous. CDR1 is MGHRA, CDR2 YSYEKL, per germline. Trimming cost V 3 bases and J 2 bases, with 7 bases left between them. The CDR3 totals 13 residues. Here the CDR3 reads CASSQMDQETQYF. In DNA form, the CDR3 reads TGCGCCAGCAGCCAGATGGATCAAGAGACCCAGTACTTC.

Details on this clone: At one boundary the junction diverges from the germline segment, which might be a read error. The chain uses TRBV7-2 and TRBJ2-7, with unresolved D. The CDR3 loop spans 12 amino acids. Germline assignment: CDR1 SGHTA and CDR2 FQGNSA. Here the CDR3 DNA reads TGTGCCAGCAGCCGCTCCTCCTCCGAGCAGTACTTC. This encodes CASSRSSSEQYF.

This clone was detected only a few times. The V call is TRBV29-1, the J call TRBJ2-1; 10 nucleotides agree with TRBD2. V shed 2 bases, J shed 7 bases, and the junction held 5 bases outside the gene matches. Germline V CDR1 and CDR2: SQVTM, ANQGSEA. The CDR3 totals 14 residues. In DNA, the CDR3 is TGCAGCGTTGAAAAGCGGGAGGGGGCTAATGAGCAGTTCTTC. It specifies CSVEKREGANEQFF.

The chain joins TRBV5-1 to TRBJ2-2; D unresolved. V gave up 0 bases and J gave up 4 bases, with 10 bases separating them. Germline loops: CDR1 SGHRS, CDR2 YFSETQ. CDR3 length: 15 amino acids. DNA of the CDR3: TGCGCCAGCAGCTTGGCCGCAGAGACCACCGGGGAGCTGTTTTTT. It is translated as CASSLAAETTGELFF. Full variable domain (rest looked up from reference TRBV5-1 and TRBJ2-2): KAGVTQTPRYLIKTRGQQVTLSCSPISGHRSVSWYQQTPGQGLQFLFEYFSETQRNKGNFPGRFSGRQFSNSRSEMNVSTLELGDSALYLCASSLAAETTGELFFGEGSRLTVL.

The CDR3, as DNA: TGTGCCTGGAGTGCGGTGACAGGGCGGTTTGAAAAACTGTTTTTT. This codes for CAWSAVTGRFEKLFF. V is TRBV30 and J is TRBJ1-4; 7 bases are a match to TRBD1. V shed 1 base, J shed 7 bases, and the junction held 9 bases outside the gene matches. CDR1 GTSNPN and CDR2 SVGIG come from the germline V gene (reference sequence). The CDR3 runs to 15 residues. The full variable domain, in which reference TRBV30 and TRBJ1-4 provide the parts outside the CDR3, is SQTIHQWPATLVQPVGSPLSLECTVEGTSNPNLYWYRQAAGRGLQLLFYSVGIGQISSEVPQNLSASRPQDRQFILSSKKLLLSDSGFYLCAWSAVTGRFEKLFFGSGTQLSVL.

This clone showed up just a few times. This rearrangement joins TRBV4-3 to TRBJ2-1; no definite D call. Germline V gene sequence: CDR1 LGHNA, CDR2 YSLEER. V dropped 3 bases and J dropped 2 bases, with 17 bases sitting between them. CDR3 length: 17 residues. The CDR3 DNA is TGCGCCAGCAGCCATTTCGTGAAGGGTGGGACCTACAATGAGCAGTTCTTC. Translated: CASSHFVKGGTYNEQFF.

The chain carries TRBV5-1 and TRBJ1-3; D is possibly TRBD1 (6 bases). The CDR3 runs 19 residues. Germline lookup yields CDR1 SGHRS and CDR2 YFSETQ. Trimming removed 0 bases at V and 1 base at J, with 20 bases between. The CDR3 nucleotides read TGCGCCAGCAGCTTGGGATTAACGTGGGACACAACTTCTGGAAACACCATATATTTT. Protein sequence: CASSLGLTWDTTSGNTIYF.

This clone was seen a few times. CDR3 DNA sequence: TGTGCCAGCAGCCTCCTTTCAGCGGAGCAGTTCTTC. Amino acids: CASSLLSAEQFF. J is TRBJ2-1 and V is TRBV28; no firm D call. V lost 6 bases and J lost 10, with 13 bases in between. The CDR3 length is 12 residues. Germline lookup yields CDR1 MDHEN and CDR2 SYDVKM.

This clone was picked up a small number of times. The chain couples TRBV29-1 to TRBJ2-2; TRBD2 might be the D (6 bases). Trimming pared 6 bases from V and 2 bases from J, leaving 13 bases between. This CDR3 region has 14 residues. CDR1 and CDR2 (germline): SQVTM, ANQGSEA. CDR3 in DNA: TGCAGCGTCTCCCGGGGGACTAACACCGGGGAGCTGTTTTTT. It yields the protein CSVSRGTNTGELFF.

This clone appeared a few times. The V and J genes are TRBV29-1 and TRBJ2-7; D is unclear. V gave up 5 bases and J gave up 1 base, with 9 bases separating them. Germline lookup yields CDR1 SQVTM and CDR2 ANQGSEA. The CDR3 runs 12 residues. CDR3 sequence: CSVYKESYEQYF. The CDR3 bases are TGCAGCGTTTATAAGGAATCCTACGAGCAGTACTTC.

This clone was recorded a few times. The chain employs TRBV5-1 and TRBJ2-7; D not resolved. The CDR3 is made up of 12 amino acids. Looked up from germline, CDR1 is SGHRS and CDR2 is YFSETQ. V dropped 5 bases and J dropped 4 bases, with 10 bases sitting between them. The DNA of the CDR3 is TGCGCCAGCAGAGAACAGCAATACGAGCAGTACTTC. Translating it yields CASREQQYEQYF.

The J gene is TRBJ2-6, the V gene TRBV7-3; D not certain. CDR3 length equals 14 residues. The germline V gene has CDR1 SGHTA and CDR2 FQGTGA. V was trimmed by 6 bases and J by 0 bases, leaving 6 bases between them. CDR3 DNA: TGTGCCAGCAGTGCTAACTCTGGGGCCAACGTCCTGACTTTC. Translation: CASSANSGANVLTF.

This clone came up once. The rearrangement joins TRBV5-4 to TRBJ2-1; weak D call: TRBD1 (6 bases). V lost 4 bases, J lost 4 bases, and 15 bases lay in between. The germline CDR1 and CDR2 sequences are SGHNT and YYREEE (reference sequence). The CDR3 consists of 15 residues. Written as DNA, the CDR3 is TGTGCCAGCAGCCCCTTAAACAGGGAATACAATGAGCAGTTCTTC. Protein: CASSPLNREYNEQFF.

This chain's CDR3 is CASSSSGASTDTQYF. The CDR3 nucleotides are TGCGCCAGCAGCTCTAGCGGGGCTAGCACAGATACGCAGTATTTT. The chain has TRBV5-1 and TRBJ2-3; 9 bases match TRBD2. Looked up from germline, CDR1 is SGHRS and CDR2 is YFSETQ. The CDR3 is 15 amino acids. V was pared by 3 bases and J by 0 bases, with 2 bases of the junction left unmatched.